This T cell receptor (beta chain) comes out of a study of shared clonotypes between healthy human individuals. Study-wide background: Each donor had three CD4 naive, three CD4 memory, two CD8 naive and one CD8 memory plate.

Sequenced by immunoSEQ multiplex PCR; TCRdb stores in-frame clones only, minus some. This sample has more than 150,000 clones; approximately 95% occur once, and the top ten carry 0.067%. There are 12 residues in the CDR3. The V end was cut by 5 bases, the J end by 6 bases, with 9 bases between. The V gene's germline CDR1 is LNHDA and CDR2 SQIVND (reference sequence). This rearrangement joins TRBV19 to TRBJ2-3; D not certain. This receptor was identified in a young woman in good health. Sequenced material: naive CD4+ T cells sorted from blood. Subset indicated: CD45RA+ positively selected. The CDR3 is CASSPSLDTQYF. CDR3 DNA: TGTGCCAGTAGTCCTAGTTTGGATACGCAGTATTTT.